The rows below give T cell receptor beta chains drawn from one sample of a study of T cell responses to AZD1222 COVID-19 vaccine. Profiled with immunoSEQ multiplex PCR; TCRdb holds only in-frame clones, not every one. The sample lists approximately 100,000 clones, less than 90% occurring once. The starting material was peripheral blood, obtained on day 0 of AZD1222 vaccination. Every receptor here comes from an adult in good health. The CDR3 runs from the conserved cysteine through the conserved F or W. Each record gives: clone size, D gene, V gene, J gene, CDR3 DNA, CDR3 protein. A D gene is named only where the DNA matches it firmly. A row's size may be missing; if present it is once, few, many or a size class.

>.|.|TRBV10-3|TRBJ2-7
TGTGCCATCAGGACGGACTACGAGCAGTACTTC
CAIRTDYEQYF
>.|TRBD1|TRBV2|TRBJ1-1
TGTGCCAGCAGGCCTGGACAGGGTCTCATGAACACTGAAGCTTTCTTT
CASRPGQGLMNTEAFF
>.|.|TRBV6-4|TRBJ1-1
TGTGCCACCCGGGACCACTCAACGGGGGGCGAAGCTTTCTTT
CATRDHSTGGEAFF
>once|TRBD1|TRBV7-9|TRBJ2-1
TGTGCCAGCAGCTTCCCCGGGACAGTCTACAATGAGCAGTTCTTC
CASSFPGTVYNEQFF
>once|TRBD1|TRBV7-6|TRBJ1-3
TGTGCCAGCAGCTTCGGACAGGGAGGCGTATCCACCATATATTTT
CASSFGQGGVSTIYF
>.|TRBD1|TRBV30|TRBJ2-5
TGTGCCTGGAGTACAGGGACAGGAGGGGAGACCCAGTACTTC
CAWSTGTGGETQYF
>.|.|TRBV5-6|TRBJ1-1
TGTGCCAGCAGCTTGGGGGAGGCAGGGGTTGGTTCCCTAAGGCGAGCTTTCTTT
CASSLGEAGVGSLRRAFF
>.|TRBD2|TRBV27|TRBJ2-2
TGTGCCAGCAGTACGAGCGGGGTTAACACCGGGGAGCTGTTTTTT
CASSTSGVNTGELFF
>.|.|TRBV27|TRBJ2-3
TGTGCCAGCAGCCCAGGAGATACGCAGTATTTT
CASSPGDTQYF
>.|.|TRBV3-1/TRBV3-2|TRBJ1-2
TGTGCCAGCAGCCCCGGTGGCGGGGTCCCGGGCTACACCTTC
CASSPGGGVPGYTF
>.|.|TRBV5-4|TRBJ1-2
TGTGCCAGCAGCTTGGACTATGGTCGTCTTGGAGGCTACACCTTC
CASSLDYGRLGGYTF
>.|.|TRBV7-8|TRBJ2-5
TGTGCCAGCAGCTTAACAGGAAAAGAGACCCAGTACTTC
CASSLTGKETQYF
>.|.|TRBV28|TRBJ2-7
TGTGCCAGCAGTTTATTCGTGGGGGGCGAGCAGTACTTC
CASSLFVGGEQYF
>.|.|TRBV11-2|TRBJ1-6
TGTGCCAGCAGCCCCAGGCTTTTGACAGTCAATTCACCCCTCCACTTT
CASSPRLLTVNSPLHF
>.|.|TRBV15|TRBJ1-1
TGTGCCACCAGCAGAGATCGCCAGGGATTTTATGACACTGAAGCTTTCTTT
CATSRDRQGFYDTEAFF
>.|.|TRBV6-5|TRBJ1-1
TGTGCCAGCAGAAAGAGCCTTGAAGCTTTCTTT
CASRKSLEAFF
>once|.|TRBV11-2|TRBJ1-2
TGTGCCAGCAGCTGGGATAGGGGAGGCTATGGCTACACCTTC
CASSWDRGGYGYTF
>.|TRBD1|TRBV6-5|TRBJ1-2
TGTGCCAGCACCGAATTCCCGGACAGGGAGAGGGGCTACACCTTC
CASTEFPDRERGYTF
>.|TRBD1|TRBV7-2|TRBJ2-3
TGTGCCAGCAGCTTAGTTTCAGGGGGCGGGGATACGCAGTATTTT
CASSLVSGGGDTQYF
>few|.|TRBV10-2|TRBJ1-4
TGCGCCAGCAGTGAAAGCAGGGGTAACGAAAAACTGTTTTTT
CASSESRGNEKLFF